A single sample is the source of the 2 T cell receptor beta chains below, sequenced in a study of T cells after yellow fever vaccination. TCRdb reanalysed the 5' RACE reads using MiXCR and keeps one entry per CDR3 protein. The table has about 220,000 distinct CDR3 sequences, about 3% seen once. This specimen was CD4+ T cells sorted from PBMCs, taken 10 days after the yellow fever booster vaccination. The source is a man aged 18 to 30 who received the YFV17D yellow fever vaccine.

The chain joins TRBV7-2 to TRBJ2-5; 10 positions agree with TRBD2. V was clipped by 5 bases and J by 1 base; unmatched bases: 7. The CDR3 has 16 amino acids. Germline V gene data show CDR1 as SGHTA and CDR2 as FQGNSA. CDR3 DNA sequence: TGTGCCAGCAGCGAAGGGGCTAGCGGGGGCCAAGAGACCCAGTACTTC. Translation: CASSEGASGGQETQYF.

This clonotype was recorded at least ten times. V usage is TRBV19 and J usage is TRBJ2-5; D is ambiguous. From germline, CDR1 is LNHDA and CDR2 SQIVND (reference sequence). V was pared by 5 bases and J by 2 bases, with 12 bases between. The CDR3 is 14 amino acids. The CDR3 DNA reads TGTGCCAGTAGTGTTACAAGATTTCAAGAGACCCAGTACTTC. Encoded protein: CASSVTRFQETQYF.